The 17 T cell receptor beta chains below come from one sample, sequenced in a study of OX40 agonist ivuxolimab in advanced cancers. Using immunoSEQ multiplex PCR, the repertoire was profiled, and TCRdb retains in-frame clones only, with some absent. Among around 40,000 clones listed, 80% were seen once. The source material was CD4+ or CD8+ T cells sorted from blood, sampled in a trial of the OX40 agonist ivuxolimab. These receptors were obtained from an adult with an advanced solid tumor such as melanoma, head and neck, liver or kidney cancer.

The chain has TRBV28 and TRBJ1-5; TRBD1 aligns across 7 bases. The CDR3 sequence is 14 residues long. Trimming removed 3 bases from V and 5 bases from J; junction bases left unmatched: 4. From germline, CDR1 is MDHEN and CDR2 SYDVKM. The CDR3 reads CASSFGQVDQPQHF. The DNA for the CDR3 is TGTGCCAGCAGTTTCGGACAGGTAGATCAGCCCCAGCATTTT. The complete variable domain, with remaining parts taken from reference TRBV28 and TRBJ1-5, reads DVKVTQSSRYLVKRTGEKVFLECVQDMDHENMFWYRQDPGLGLRLIYFSYDVKMKEKGDIPEGYSVSREKKERFSLILESASTNQTSMYLCASSFGQVDQPQHFGDGTRLSIL.

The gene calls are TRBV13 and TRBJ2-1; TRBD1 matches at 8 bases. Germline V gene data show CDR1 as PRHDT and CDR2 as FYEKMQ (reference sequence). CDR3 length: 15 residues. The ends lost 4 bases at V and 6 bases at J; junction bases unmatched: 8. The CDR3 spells CASSYRTGISNEQFF. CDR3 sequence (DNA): TGTGCCAGCAGCTATAGGACAGGGATAAGCAATGAGCAGTTCTTC.

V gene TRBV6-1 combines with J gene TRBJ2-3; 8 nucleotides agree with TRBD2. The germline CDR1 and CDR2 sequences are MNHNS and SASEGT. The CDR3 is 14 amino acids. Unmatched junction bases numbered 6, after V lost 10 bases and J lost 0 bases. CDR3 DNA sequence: TGTGCCACAAATAGCGGGGAAAGCACAGATACGCAGTATTTT. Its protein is CATNSGESTDTQYF.

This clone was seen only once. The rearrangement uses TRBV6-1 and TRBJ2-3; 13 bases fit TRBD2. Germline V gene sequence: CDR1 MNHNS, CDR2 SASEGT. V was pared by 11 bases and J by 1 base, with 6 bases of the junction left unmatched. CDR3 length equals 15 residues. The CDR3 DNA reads TGTGCCCTCGGGACTAGCGGGACCCGCACAGATACGCAGTATTTT. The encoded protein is CALGTSGTRTDTQYF.

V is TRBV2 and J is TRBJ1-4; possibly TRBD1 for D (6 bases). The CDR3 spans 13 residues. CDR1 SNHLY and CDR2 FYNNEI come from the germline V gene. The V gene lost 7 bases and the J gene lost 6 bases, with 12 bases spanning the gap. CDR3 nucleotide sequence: TGTGCCAGCAATCAGAACAGGGATGAAAAACTGTTTTTT. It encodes CASNQNRDEKLFF.

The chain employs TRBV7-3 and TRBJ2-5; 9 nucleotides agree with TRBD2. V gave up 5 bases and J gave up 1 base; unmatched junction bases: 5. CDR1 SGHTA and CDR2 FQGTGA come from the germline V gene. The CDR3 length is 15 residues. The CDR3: CASSRAGGPQETQYF. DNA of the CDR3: TGTGCCAGCAGCCGAGCGGGAGGACCCCAAGAGACCCAGTACTTC. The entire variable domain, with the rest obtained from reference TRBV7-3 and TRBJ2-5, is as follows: GAGVSQTPSNKVTEKGKYVELRCDPISGHTALYWYRQSLGQGPEFLIYFQGTGAADDSGLPNDRFFAVRPEGSVSTLKIQRTERGDSAVYLCASSRAGGPQETQYFGPGTRLLVL.

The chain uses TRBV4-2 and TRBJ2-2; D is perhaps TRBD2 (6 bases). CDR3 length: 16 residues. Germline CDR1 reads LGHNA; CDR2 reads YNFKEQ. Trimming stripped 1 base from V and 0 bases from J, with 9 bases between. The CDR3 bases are TGTGCCAGCAGCCAAGTAGCGGACGCGAACACCGGGGAGCTGTTTTTT. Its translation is CASSQVADANTGELFF.

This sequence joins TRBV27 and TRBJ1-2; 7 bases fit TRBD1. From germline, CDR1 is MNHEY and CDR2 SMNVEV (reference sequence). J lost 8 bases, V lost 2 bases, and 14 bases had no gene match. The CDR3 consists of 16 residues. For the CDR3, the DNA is TGTGCCAGCAGTTTAACTACCCTGACAGGGTTTTTCGGCTACACCTTC. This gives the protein CASSLTTLTGFFGYTF.

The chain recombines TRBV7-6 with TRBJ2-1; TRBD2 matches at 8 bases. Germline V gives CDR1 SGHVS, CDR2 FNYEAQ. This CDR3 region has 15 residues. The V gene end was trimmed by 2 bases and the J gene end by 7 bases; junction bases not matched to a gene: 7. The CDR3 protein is CASSLSGGNWNEQFF. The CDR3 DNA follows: TGTGCCAGCAGCTTAAGCGGGGGAAATTGGAATGAGCAGTTCTTC.

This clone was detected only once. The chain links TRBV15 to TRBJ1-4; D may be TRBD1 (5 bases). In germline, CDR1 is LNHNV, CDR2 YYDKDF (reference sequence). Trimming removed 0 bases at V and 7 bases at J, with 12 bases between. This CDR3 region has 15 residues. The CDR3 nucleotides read TGTGCCACCAGCAGAGATTCCGGGGGTGCTGAAAAACTGTTTTTT. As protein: CATSRDSGGAEKLFF.

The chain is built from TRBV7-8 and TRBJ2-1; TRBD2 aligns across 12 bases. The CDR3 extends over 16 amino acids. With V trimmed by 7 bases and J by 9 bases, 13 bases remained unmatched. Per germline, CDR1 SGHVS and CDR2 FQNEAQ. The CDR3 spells CASTSGLAGGVGEQFF. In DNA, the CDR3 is TGTGCCAGCACATCGGGACTAGCGGGCGGGGTAGGTGAGCAGTTCTTC.

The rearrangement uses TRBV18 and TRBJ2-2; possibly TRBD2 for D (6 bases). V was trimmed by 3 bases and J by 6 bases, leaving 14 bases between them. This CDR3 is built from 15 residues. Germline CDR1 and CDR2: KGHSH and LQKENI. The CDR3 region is CASSPTVAGPGELFF. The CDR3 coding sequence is TGTGCCAGCTCACCCACCGTTGCGGGACCCGGGGAGCTGTTTTTT.

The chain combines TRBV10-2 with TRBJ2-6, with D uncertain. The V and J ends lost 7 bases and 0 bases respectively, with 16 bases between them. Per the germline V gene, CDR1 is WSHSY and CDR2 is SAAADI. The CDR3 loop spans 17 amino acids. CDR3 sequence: CASKDPQPLSGANVLTF. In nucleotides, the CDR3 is TGCGCCAGCAAAGATCCCCAACCTCTCTCTGGGGCCAACGTCCTGACTTTC.

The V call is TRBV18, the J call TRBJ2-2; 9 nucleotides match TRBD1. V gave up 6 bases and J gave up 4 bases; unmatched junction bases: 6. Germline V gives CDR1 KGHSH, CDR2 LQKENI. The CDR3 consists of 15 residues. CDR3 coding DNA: TGTGCCAGCTCCCCAGGACAGGGGAGCACCGGGGAGCTGTTTTTT. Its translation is CASSPGQGSTGELFF.

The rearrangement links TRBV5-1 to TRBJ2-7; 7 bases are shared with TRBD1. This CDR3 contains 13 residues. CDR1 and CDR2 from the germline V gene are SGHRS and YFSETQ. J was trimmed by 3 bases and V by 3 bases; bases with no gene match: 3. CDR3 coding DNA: TGCGCCAGCAGCTCGGACAGGTTCTACGAGCAGTACTTC. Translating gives CASSSDRFYEQYF. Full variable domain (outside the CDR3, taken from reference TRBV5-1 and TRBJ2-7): KAGVTQTPRYLIKTRGQQVTLSCSPISGHRSVSWYQQTPGQGLQFLFEYFSETQRNKGNFPGRFSGRQFSNSRSEMNVSTLELGDSALYLCASSSDRFYEQYFGPGTRLTVT.

CDR3: CASSLNGHLNTEAFF. In DNA, the CDR3 is TGTGCCAGCAGCCTAAATGGACATTTGAACACTGAAGCTTTCTTT. The chain has TRBV11-2 and TRBJ1-1, with a possible D match to TRBD1 (5 bases). CDR3 length: 15 residues. Germline-derived CDR1 and CDR2 are SGHAT and FQNNGV. The V and J ends lost 5 bases and 0 bases respectively, with 13 bases between them.

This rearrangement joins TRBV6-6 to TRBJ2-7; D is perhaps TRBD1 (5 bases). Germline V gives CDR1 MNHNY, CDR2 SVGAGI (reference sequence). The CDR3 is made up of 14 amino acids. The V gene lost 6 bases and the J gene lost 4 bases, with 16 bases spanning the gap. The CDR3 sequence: CASRTQTETYEQYF. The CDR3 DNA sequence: TGTGCCAGCAGGACTCAGACAGAAACTTACGAGCAGTACTTC.